One sample yielded the 14 T cell receptor beta chains listed below, sequenced in a study of OX40 agonist ivuxolimab in advanced cancers. Profiled with immunoSEQ multiplex PCR; TCRdb holds only in-frame clones, not every one. The top ten hold 5% to 6.5% of the sample, which has about 76,000 clones, 70% to 90% seen once. The input for sequencing was CD4+ or CD8+ T cells sorted from blood, taken in a trial of the OX40 agonist ivuxolimab. The receptor set was obtained from an adult with an advanced solid tumor such as melanoma, head and neck, liver or kidney cancer.

This chain connects TRBV28 to TRBJ1-5; D call uncertain. The CDR3 is 12 amino acids. V shed 0 bases and J shed 6 bases, with 3 bases lying between them. Germline CDR1 reads MDHEN; CDR2 reads SYDVKM. The CDR3 loop is CASSLWRQPQHF. The DNA of the CDR3 is TGTGCCAGCAGTTTATGGCGTCAGCCCCAGCATTTT.

The chain couples TRBV11-3 to TRBJ2-3; D may be TRBD1 (6 bases). This CDR3 comprises 12 residues. V shed 5 bases and J shed 5 bases, with 8 bases lying between them. The germline V gene encodes CDR1 SGHNT and CDR2 YENEEA. Here the CDR3 DNA reads TGTGCCAGCAGCCCACAGGGAGATACGCAGTATTTT. It is translated as CASSPQGDTQYF.

The chain uses TRBV7-2 and TRBJ1-1; D is perhaps TRBD1 (5 bases). The CDR3 consists of 14 residues. Germline values: CDR1 SGHTA, CDR2 FQGNSA. V was trimmed by 5 bases and J by 6 bases, leaving 16 bases between them. The CDR3 region has the DNA TGTGCCAGCAGCGGACGGGGGACGATAGCTGAAGCTTTCTTT. Encoded protein: CASSGRGTIAEAFF.

To note about this clone: Compared with germline, one end of the junction differs, possibly owing to a read error. The rearrangement joins TRBV5-3 to TRBJ1-1; TRBD1 matches at 7 bases. TRBV5-3 is classed as an ORF, of uncertain function. This CDR3 contains 15 residues. In nucleotides, the CDR3 is TGTGCCAGCAGCTTGGCTGGGACAGCAAACACTGAAGCTTTCTTT. This codes for CASSLAGTANTEAFF.

The chain links TRBV7-3 to TRBJ2-6, with 12 nucleotides matching TRBD1. The germline V gene encodes CDR1 SGHTA and CDR2 FQGTGA. Trimming cost V 4 bases and J 2 bases; bases outside gene matches: 6. CDR3 length: 18 residues. CDR3: CASSSGTGGTTGANVLTF. The CDR3 DNA follows: TGTGCCAGCAGCTCCGGGACAGGGGGCACGACTGGGGCCAACGTCCTGACTTTC.

This chain links TRBV11-1 with TRBJ2-3; no clear D gene. V lost 5 bases, J lost 2 bases, and 8 bases lay in between. Germline V gene data show CDR1 as SGHAT and CDR2 as FQDESV (reference sequence). This CDR3 spans 13 amino acids. The CDR3 DNA is TGTGCCAGCAGCCCCTTGGACACAGATACGCAGTATTTT. This encodes CASSPLDTDTQYF. Together with reference TRBV11-1 and TRBJ2-3, the CDR3 gives the full variable domain: EAEVAQSPRYKITEKSQAVAFWCDPISGHATLYWYRQILGQGPELLVQFQDESVVDDSQLPKDRFSAERLKGVDSTLKIQPAELGDSAMYLCASSPLDTDTQYFGPGTRLTVL.

The chain uses TRBV7-9 and TRBJ1-1; no clear D. CDR1 is SEHNR and CDR2 is FQNEAQ in the germline V gene (reference sequence). The ends were cut back, 0 bases at V and 10 bases at J, with 15 bases in the middle. CDR3 length: 14 amino acids. The chain's CDR3 is CASSLAGVSAGAFF. The CDR3 region has the DNA TGTGCCAGCAGCTTAGCGGGAGTATCAGCGGGAGCTTTCTTT.

This chain connects TRBV28 to TRBJ2-5; D gene ambiguous. The J call may be wrong; the DNA end is better matched by TRBJ2-7. The germline gives CDR1 MDHEN, CDR2 SYDVKM. The CDR3 spans 12 residues. DNA for the CDR3: TGTGCCAGCAGCCGAACCAGCTACGAGCAGTACTTC. This gives the protein CASSRTSYEQYF.

The chain combines TRBV5-1 with TRBJ2-3; TRBD2 agrees at 9 bases. The CDR3 is 15 residues long. Trimming took 5 bases from V and 5 from J; bases not matched to a gene: 9. CDR1 SGHRS and CDR2 YFSETQ come from the germline V gene. DNA of the CDR3: TGCGCCAGCAGGTCGGGCGGGGGGGCTGGAGATACGCAGTATTTT. It translates to CASRSGGGAGDTQYF.

The V call is TRBV21-1, the J call TRBJ1-1. TRBV21-1 is a known pseudogene. This CDR3 is 13 amino acids long. In DNA form, the CDR3 reads TGTGCCAGCCGGGCGTGGGGGAACACTGAAGCTTTCTTT. It specifies CASRAWGNTEAFF.

The rearrangement joins TRBV9 to TRBJ2-1; D may be TRBD1 (6 bases). From germline, CDR1 is SGDLS and CDR2 YYNGEE. The CDR3 sequence is 16 residues long. Deletions cut 3 bases from V and 2 bases from J, with 15 bases between. In nucleotides, the CDR3 is TGTGCCAGCAGCGAGGGGACACCCACAACCTACAATGAGCAGTTCTTC. Amino acid sequence: CASSEGTPTTYNEQFF.

The V gene is TRBV29-1, the J gene TRBJ1-1; D is uncertain. Germline values: CDR1 SQVTM, CDR2 ANQGSEA. This CDR3 region has 12 residues. Trimming took off 7 bases at V and 0 bases at J, with 9 bases between the two ends. The CDR3 coding sequence is TGCAGCGCCGCCCCGCTGAACACTGAAGCTTTCTTT. Translated: CSAAPLNTEAFF.

The chain couples TRBV7-2 to TRBJ2-1; unclear D gene. The CDR3 extends over 14 amino acids. Trimming removed 5 bases from V and 6 bases from J, with 14 bases in between. Germline V gene sequence: CDR1 SGHTA, CDR2 FQGNSA. Written as DNA, the CDR3 is TGTGCCAGCAGCCAACCCGTGGCGCGCAATGAGCAGTTCTTC. Residues: CASSQPVARNEQFF.

The chain is built from TRBV7-3 and TRBJ2-7, with a possible D match to TRBD2 (5 bases). Per the germline V gene, CDR1 is SGHTA and CDR2 is FQGTGA. V lost 5 bases, J lost 2 bases, and 10 bases lay in between. This CDR3 contains 13 residues. This chain's CDR3 is CASSESGPYEQYF. DNA for the CDR3: TGTGCCAGCAGCGAAAGCGGTCCCTACGAGCAGTACTTC.